This T cell receptor beta chain was found in a study of identical twins. Findings and caveats of the study: The models gave estimates that fell short of the out-of-frame TCR alpha sharing seen in monozygotic twins. Insertions ran lower in abundant cord blood beta clonotypes, though not in memory repertoires. In drawing conclusions, the study used cross-sectional statistical analysis and did not follow the same donors.

The authors used template switching to add a universal primer site and gave cDNA unique molecular identifiers. TCRdb re-analysed the 5' RACE reads in MiXCR, keeping a single row per CDR3 protein. The table records some 1,600,000 distinct CDR3 sequences, about 32% of them present only once. Germline CDR1 reads SGHTA; CDR2 reads FQGNSA. CDR3 length: 15 amino acids. Trimming removed 5 bases at V and 2 bases at J, with 14 bases between. Of note for this clonotype: Antigen specificity is unknown.

This sequence originates from a newborn girl in good health. The sequenced sample was cord blood. This rearrangement joins TRBV7-2 to TRBJ2-3; D gene unclear. CDR3 DNA sequence: TGTGCCAGCAGCATTGTTCTACCCTTCACAGATACGCAGTATTTT. This translates into CASSIVLPFTDTQYF.